The 30 T cell receptor beta chains presented below share a single source sample, sequenced in a study of cytomegalovirus exposure and HLA in healthy donors. The PCR employed 60 Vbeta primers together with 13 Jbeta primers. Clones were read by immunoSEQ multiplex PCR, and TCRdb kept only the in-frame ones, dropping some. The record lists more than 140,000 clones, of which the ten most abundant hold under 2.5%. Material for sequencing was PBMCs. Receptors were obtained from a woman aged 18-29 years in good health and CMV-seronegative.

V is TRBV30 and J is TRBJ2-2; 9 nucleotides agree with TRBD2. The CDR3 runs 15 residues. The germline V gene encodes CDR1 GTSNPN and CDR2 SVGIG (reference sequence). V lost 5 bases, J lost 2 bases, and 6 bases stayed unmatched. In DNA form, the CDR3 reads TGTGCCTGGGGGGGGACTAGCAGCAACACCGGGGAGCTGTTTTTT. Amino acids: CAWGGTSSNTGELFF. The complete variable domain, with remaining parts taken from reference TRBV30 and TRBJ2-2, reads SQTIHQWPATLVQPVGSPLSLECTVEGTSNPNLYWYRQAAGRGLQLLFYSVGIGQISSEVPQNLSASRPQDRQFILSSKKLLLSDSGFYLCAWGGTSSNTGELFFGEGSRLTVL.

V is TRBV4-2 and J is TRBJ1-1; D remains unclear. Trimming pared 1 base from V and 11 bases from J, leaving 14 bases between. Germline CDR1 LGHNA, CDR2 YNFKEQ. The CDR3 is 13 residues long. The CDR3 bases are TGTGCCAGCAGCCAAGGAGGTGGTCCTCCGGCTTTCTTT. It translates to CASSQGGGPPAFF.

This chain connects TRBV30 to TRBJ1-5, with 7 bases matching TRBD1. This CDR3 is 13 amino acids long. CDR1 and CDR2 (germline): GTSNPN, SVGIG (reference sequence). V trimming: 3 bases; J trimming: 5 bases; junction bases outside the gene matches: 4. The CDR3 nucleotides are TGTGCCTGGAGCCGACAGGGCTATCAGCCCCAGCATTTT. Its translation: CAWSRQGYQPQHF.

The chain couples TRBV5-1 to TRBJ2-7; TRBD2 aligns across 16 bases. Germline loops: CDR1 SGHRS, CDR2 YFSETQ. V lost 1 base to trimming and J lost 3 bases; unmatched junction nucleotides: 4. The CDR3 totals 17 residues. The CDR3 region has the DNA TGCGCCAGCAGCTTGTCGGGACTAGCGGGAGGGTACTACGAGCAGTACTTC. It codes for CASSLSGLAGGYYEQYF.

V and J are TRBV28 and TRBJ1-3; perhaps TRBD1 as D (5 bases). From germline, CDR1 is MDHEN and CDR2 SYDVKM. This CDR3 has 16 amino acids. V lost 2 bases, J lost 0 bases, and 11 bases lay in between. The CDR3 DNA reads as TGTGCCAGCAGTTTACGGGGGGTGCCCTCTGGAAACACCATATATTTT. This sequence encodes CASSLRGVPSGNTIYF.

The V gene is TRBV5-6, the J gene TRBJ2-1; a weak D match, TRBD2 (5 bases). The CDR3 sequence is 14 residues long. Germline CDR1 SGHDT, CDR2 YYEEEE. The V and J ends lost 4 bases and 3 bases respectively, with 11 bases between them. The chain's CDR3 is CASSHREIYNEQFF. CDR3 nucleotide sequence: TGTGCCAGCAGCCACCGGGAAATCTACAATGAGCAGTTCTTC.

The chain employs TRBV6-1 and TRBJ2-5; the D gene is possibly TRBD1 (6 bases). Trimming removed 5 bases at V and 7 bases at J, with 14 bases between. The CDR3 totals 13 residues. The V gene's germline CDR1 is MNHNS and CDR2 SASEGT. This CDR3 is CASSWDTPWTQYF. The CDR3 DNA follows: TGTGCCAGCAGTTGGGACACACCTTGGACCCAGTACTTC.

V gene TRBV28 combines with J gene TRBJ1-1; D is ambiguous. The germline CDR1 and CDR2 sequences are MDHEN and SYDVKM. This CDR3 region has 13 residues. Trimming left V 6 bases short and J 10 bases short, with 18 bases between. Here the CDR3 reads CASSRRPILGAFF. The CDR3, as DNA: TGTGCCAGCAGCCGGAGACCTATCCTGGGAGCTTTCTTT.

The genes are TRBV19 and TRBJ1-5, with D possibly TRBD1 on 5 matching bases. The CDR3 has 13 amino acids. From germline, CDR1 is LNHDA and CDR2 SQIVND (reference sequence). V shed 6 bases and J shed 14 bases, with 20 bases lying between them. This CDR3 reads CASSPVGERREHF. The CDR3 DNA sequence: TGTGCCAGTAGCCCGGTAGGGGAAAGAAGGGAGCATTTT.

The chain joins TRBV15 to TRBJ2-5; no definite D call. V was clipped by 0 bases and J by 0 bases, with 5 bases between them. Per the germline V gene, CDR1 is LNHNV and CDR2 is YYDKDF (reference sequence). This CDR3 contains 14 residues. CDR3 sequence (DNA): TGTGCCACCAGCAGAGATAGAAACCAAGAGACCCAGTACTTC. This codes for CATSRDRNQETQYF. Looking up the rest from reference TRBV15 and TRBJ2-5 gives the full variable domain: DAMVIQNPRYQVTQFGKPVTLSCSQTLNHNVMYWYQQKSSQAPKLLFHYYDKDFNNEADTPDNFQSRRPNTSFCFLDIRSPGLGDTAMYLCATSRDRNQETQYFGPGTRLLVL.

The chain is built from TRBV12-5 and TRBJ2-1; TRBD1 matches at 7 bases. This CDR3 spans 18 amino acids. The ends lost 2 bases at V and 5 bases at J; junction bases unmatched: 15. Germline lookup yields CDR1 LGHNT and CDR2 FRNRAP. The CDR3: CASGLPPLRDSRNNEQFF. DNA of the CDR3: TGTGCTAGTGGTTTGCCCCCGCTCCGGGACAGTCGTAACAATGAGCAGTTCTTC.

The chain combines TRBV9 with TRBJ1-2, with D perhaps TRBD1 (5 bases). V gave up 3 bases and J gave up 1 base, with 16 bases separating them. Germline CDR1 SGDLS, CDR2 YYNGEE. The CDR3 loop spans 16 amino acids. The CDR3 DNA reads TGTGCCAGCAGCGCCCAAGGGGTCCGGATTAACTATGGCTACACCTTC. Encoded protein: CASSAQGVRINYGYTF.

The chain carries TRBV19 and TRBJ1-1; 9 bases are shared with TRBD1. CDR1 is LNHDA, CDR2 SQIVND, per germline (reference sequence). V dropped 5 bases and J dropped 3; count of bases not matched to a gene: 4. The CDR3 spans 14 residues. CDR3 DNA: TGTGCCAGTAGTCCCGGGACAGGGCACACTGAAGCTTTCTTT. Translated, it gives CASSPGTGHTEAFF.

The chain is built from TRBV10-3 and TRBJ2-3; 11 positions match TRBD2. After removal of 0 bases from V and 5 bases from J, the junction contained 4 bases not matched to a gene. The CDR3 has 16 amino acids. Germline loops: CDR1 ENHRY, CDR2 SYGVKD. CDR3 DNA: TGTGCCATCAGTGAGTCGACTAGCGGGAATGGAGATACGCAGTATTTT. Its protein is CAISESTSGNGDTQYF.

V is TRBV6-5 and J is TRBJ2-1, with 13 bases fitting TRBD2. The V gene end was trimmed by 5 bases and the J gene end by 9 bases; junction bases not matched to a gene: 4. Per the germline V gene, CDR1 is MNHEY and CDR2 is SVGAGI. This CDR3 is built from 14 residues. The CDR3 is CASSIGLAGVEQFF. In nucleotides, the CDR3 is TGTGCCAGCAGTATAGGACTAGCGGGAGTTGAGCAGTTCTTC.

The chain couples TRBV23-1 to TRBJ1-2; 12 bases are shared with TRBD1. TRBV23-1 is noted as an ORF with a role that remains uncertain. After removal of 3 bases from V and 4 bases from J, the junction contained 12 bases not matched to a gene. This CDR3 comprises 18 residues. The chain's CDR3 is CASSQARDRGRTAYGYTF. As DNA, the CDR3 is TGCGCCAGCAGTCAGGCCCGGGACAGGGGGCGTACAGCCTATGGCTACACCTTC.

The chain links TRBV18 to TRBJ1-4; D is unclear. Trimming took 3 bases from V and 7 from J, leaving 12 bases between them. Looked up from germline, CDR1 is KGHSH and CDR2 is LQKENI. The CDR3 extends over 14 amino acids. CDR3 nucleotide sequence: TGTGCCAGCTCACCGCAGGATCTTCGTGAAAAACTGTTTTTT. Translating it yields CASSPQDLREKLFF.

The chain is built from TRBV19 and TRBJ2-5; D gene uncertain. Trimming cost V 4 bases and J 3 bases, with 12 bases left between them. CDR1 and CDR2 (germline): LNHDA, SQIVND (reference sequence). The CDR3 consists of 14 residues. CDR3 nucleotide sequence: TGTGCCAGTAGTACTGTCAGTTCAAAAGAGACCCAGTACTTC. Translating gives CASSTVSSKETQYF.

The chain's CDR3 is CASSLGGFAEAFF. In nucleotides, the CDR3 is TGTGCCAGCAGCTTAGGGGGGTTCGCTGAAGCTTTCTTT. The chain has TRBV7-3 and TRBJ1-1; the D gene is possibly TRBD1 (5 bases). V was shortened by 2 bases and J by 6 bases, with 10 bases between the two germline ends. CDR1 and CDR2 from the germline V gene are SGHTA and FQGTGA. The CDR3 is made up of 13 amino acids.

The chain has TRBV11-1 and TRBJ1-1; TRBD1 might be the D (5 bases). This CDR3 is built from 12 residues. Between the trimmed V and J ends, which lost 4 bases and 5 bases, there was a span of 8 bases. The germline gives CDR1 SGHAT, CDR2 FQDESV (reference sequence). The CDR3 nucleotides read TGTGCCAGCAGCTCCCAGGGAACTGAAGCTTTCTTT. Its protein product is CASSSQGTEAFF.

The chain is built from TRBV19 and TRBJ1-2; 9 nucleotides align to TRBD1. V trimming: 3 bases; J trimming: 6 bases; junction bases outside the gene matches: 5. Germline V CDR1 and CDR2: LNHDA, SQIVND (reference sequence). The length of the CDR3 is 14 residues. The CDR3 coding sequence is TGTGCCAGTAGTATGAGGGACAGGGTGAATGGCTACACCTTC. Translation: CASSMRDRVNGYTF.

The chain combines TRBV9 with TRBJ2-3; the D gene is possibly TRBD2 (6 bases). Germline values: CDR1 SGDLS, CDR2 YYNGEE. The length of the CDR3 is 15 residues. Trimming took off 0 bases at V and 3 bases at J, with 11 bases between the two ends. The CDR3 loop is CASSVVSRETDTQYF. In DNA, the CDR3 is TGTGCCAGCAGCGTAGTGAGTCGGGAGACAGATACGCAGTATTTT.

The chain joins TRBV5-4 to TRBJ1-1; D gene uncertain. V lost 2 bases and J 0 bases, leaving 11 bases between the germline ends. The CDR3 totals 15 residues. Per germline, CDR1 SGHNT and CDR2 YYREEE (reference sequence). CDR3 coding DNA: TGTGCCAGCAGCTTTGAGAATAGCATGAACACTGAAGCTTTCTTT. Its protein product is CASSFENSMNTEAFF.

The chain is built from TRBV18 and TRBJ1-4; 7 nucleotides agree with TRBD1. Germline CDR1 KGHSH, CDR2 LQKENI. The CDR3 totals 18 residues. Trimming took 5 bases from V and 10 from J; bases not matched to a gene: 22. CDR3 residues: CASSSSVLDRQSGGKLFF. In DNA form, the CDR3 reads TGTGCCAGCTCATCATCTGTTCTGGACAGGCAAAGCGGTGGAAAACTGTTTTTT.

The chain has TRBV2 and TRBJ2-2, with unresolved D. V gave up 1 base and J gave up 0 bases, with 12 bases separating them. The V gene's germline CDR1 is SNHLY and CDR2 FYNNEI. This CDR3 is built from 17 residues. CDR3 coding DNA: TGTGCCAGCAGTGAAGAGCGACTCCCCGCGAACACCGGGGAGCTGTTTTTT. Translation gives CASSEERLPANTGELFF.

This rearrangement joins TRBV5-1 to TRBJ2-1; no reliable D call. Germline V gene lookup returns CDR1 SGHRS and CDR2 YFSETQ. The CDR3 spans 13 residues. V was pared by 4 bases and J by 6 bases, with 11 bases between. CDR3 region: CASSLPRVNEQFF. The CDR3 region has the DNA TGCGCCAGCAGCCTCCCCCGGGTCAATGAGCAGTTCTTC.

J is TRBJ1-2 and V is TRBV5-1; 7 nucleotides align to TRBD1. The V gene's germline CDR1 is SGHRS and CDR2 YFSETQ. The CDR3 spans 14 residues. The V and J ends lost 0 bases and 5 bases, in that order; junction bases with no gene match: 4. CDR3: CASSLDATGYGYTF. In DNA, the CDR3 is TGCGCCAGCAGCTTGGACGCGACAGGGTATGGCTACACCTTC.

With regard to this clone: This sample also contains other DNA sequences that code for the same CDR3. This sequence joins TRBV7-2 and TRBJ2-3; D perhaps matches TRBD1 (6 bases). The CDR3 is made up of 13 amino acids. Trimming pared 3 bases from V and 6 bases from J, leaving 10 bases between. Germline V gene sequence: CDR1 SGHTA, CDR2 FQGNSA. The CDR3 reads CASSFSRGDTQYF. The DNA of the CDR3 is TGTGCCAGCAGCTTTTCGAGGGGGGATACGCAGTATTTT.

The genes are TRBV4-1 and TRBJ1-1, with 8 positions matching TRBD1. The CDR3 is made up of 15 amino acids. J was trimmed by 5 bases and V by 0 bases; bases with no gene match: 5. Germline V lookup: CDR1 MGHRA, CDR2 YSYEKL. CDR3 in DNA: TGCGCCAGCAGCCAAGACCCCGACAGGGGTACTGAAGCTTTCTTT. Translation gives CASSQDPDRGTEAFF.

This rearrangement joins TRBV27 to TRBJ2-7; TRBD2 matches at 11 bases. The trim removed 6 bases at V and 2 bases at J, leaving 3 bases unmatched. CDR3 size: 14 residues. Germline loops: CDR1 MNHEY, CDR2 SMNVEV (reference sequence). CDR3 region: CASRVAGGPYEQYF. CDR3 DNA: TGTGCCAGCAGGGTAGCGGGAGGGCCCTACGAGCAGTACTTC.